The source of this T cell receptor (beta chain) is a study of regulatory T cells in long-lasting Graves disease. Background on the study: For a period under 3 months, newly diagnosed Graves' patients had taken antithyroid drugs.

Germline V gene lookup returns CDR1 SGHAT and CDR2 FQNNGV. V lost 2 bases to trimming and J lost 1 base, with 5 bases between them. This CDR3 has 13 amino acids. Assembly of TCR beta libraries relied on iRepertoire HTBI primers together with Arm-PCR of CDR3 regions. TCRdb re-analysed the multiplex PCR reads in MiXCR, keeping a single row per CDR3 protein. The sample has about 200,000 distinct CDR3 sequences; around 19% are singletons. This clonotype has ten or more counts. Time point in this sample: newly diagnosed GD, antithyroid drugs for less than 3 months. RNA extracted from PBMCs served as the sequencing template.

V is TRBV11-2 and J is TRBJ1-1, with D hard to call. This receptor was taken from a female donor with Graves disease. The sequencing used peripheral blood mononuclear cells (PBMCs), collected at new diagnosis, from a patient treated with antithyroid drugs. The CDR3 sequence: CASSLSGNTEAFF. CDR3 DNA: TGTGCCAGCAGCTTATCGGGGAACACTGAAGCTTTCTTT.